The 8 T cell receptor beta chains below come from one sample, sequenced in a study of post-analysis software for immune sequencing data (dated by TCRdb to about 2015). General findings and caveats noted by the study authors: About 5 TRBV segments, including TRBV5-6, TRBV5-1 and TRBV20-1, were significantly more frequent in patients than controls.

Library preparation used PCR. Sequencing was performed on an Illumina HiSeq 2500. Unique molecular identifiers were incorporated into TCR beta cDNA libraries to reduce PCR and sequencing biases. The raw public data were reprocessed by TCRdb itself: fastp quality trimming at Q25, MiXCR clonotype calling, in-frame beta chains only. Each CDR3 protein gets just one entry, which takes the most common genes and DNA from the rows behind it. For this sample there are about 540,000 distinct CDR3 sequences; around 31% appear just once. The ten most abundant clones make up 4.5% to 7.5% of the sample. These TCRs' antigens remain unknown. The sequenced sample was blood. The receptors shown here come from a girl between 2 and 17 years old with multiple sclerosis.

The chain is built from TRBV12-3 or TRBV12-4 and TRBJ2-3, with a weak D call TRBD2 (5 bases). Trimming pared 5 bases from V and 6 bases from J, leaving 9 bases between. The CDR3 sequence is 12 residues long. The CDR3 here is CASSGPGDTQYF. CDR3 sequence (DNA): TGTGCCAGCAGTGGGCCGGGGGATACGCAGTATTTT.

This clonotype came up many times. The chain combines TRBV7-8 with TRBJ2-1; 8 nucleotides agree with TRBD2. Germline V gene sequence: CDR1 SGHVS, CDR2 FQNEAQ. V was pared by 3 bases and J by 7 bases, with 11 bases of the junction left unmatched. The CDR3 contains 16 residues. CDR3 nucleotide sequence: TGTGCCAGCAGCTTTATCCCGGGGGGGCGGTCAAATGAGCAGTTCTTC. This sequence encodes CASSFIPGGRSNEQFF.

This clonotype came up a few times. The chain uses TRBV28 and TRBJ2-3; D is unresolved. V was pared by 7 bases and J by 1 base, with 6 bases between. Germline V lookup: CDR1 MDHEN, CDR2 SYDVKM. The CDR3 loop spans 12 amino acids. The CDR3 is CASTRRTDTQYF. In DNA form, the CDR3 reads TGTGCCAGCACCAGGCGCACAGATACGCAGTATTTT.

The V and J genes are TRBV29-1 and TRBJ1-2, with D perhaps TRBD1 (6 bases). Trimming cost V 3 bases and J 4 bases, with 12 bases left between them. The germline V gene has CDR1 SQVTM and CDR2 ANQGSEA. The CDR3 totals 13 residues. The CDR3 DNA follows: TGCAGCGTTGAGGGGCAGGGGAGCTATGGCTACACCTTC. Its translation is CSVEGQGSYGYTF. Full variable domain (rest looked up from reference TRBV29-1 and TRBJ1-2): SAVISQKPSRDICQRGTSLTIQCQVDSQVTMMFWYRQQPGQSLTLIATANQGSEATYESGFVIDKFPISRPNLTFSTLTVSNMSPEDSSIYLCSVEGQGSYGYTFGSGTRLTVV.

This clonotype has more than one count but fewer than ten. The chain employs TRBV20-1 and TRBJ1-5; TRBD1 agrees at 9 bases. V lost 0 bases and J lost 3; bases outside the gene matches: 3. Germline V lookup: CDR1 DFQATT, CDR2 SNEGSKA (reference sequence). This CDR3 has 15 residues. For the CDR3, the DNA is TGCAGTGCTAGAGACCGGGACAGGGACAATCAGCCCCAGCATTTT. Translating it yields CSARDRDRDNQPQHF.

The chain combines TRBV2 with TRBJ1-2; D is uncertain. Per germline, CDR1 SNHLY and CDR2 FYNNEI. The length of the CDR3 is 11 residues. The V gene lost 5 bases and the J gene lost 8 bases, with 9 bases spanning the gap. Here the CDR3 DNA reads TGTGCCAGCAGTATCGTTTCCGGCTACACCTTC. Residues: CASSIVSGYTF.

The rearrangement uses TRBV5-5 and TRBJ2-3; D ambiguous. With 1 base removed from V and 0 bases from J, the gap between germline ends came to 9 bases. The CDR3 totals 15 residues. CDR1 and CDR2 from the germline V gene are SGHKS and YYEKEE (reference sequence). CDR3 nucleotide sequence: TGTGCCAGCAGCTTGAGCCCCTACAGCACAGATACGCAGTATTTT. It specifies CASSLSPYSTDTQYF. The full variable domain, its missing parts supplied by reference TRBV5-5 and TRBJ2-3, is DAGVTQSPTHLIKTRGQQVTLRCSPISGHKSVSWYQQVLGQGPQFIFQYYEKEERGRGNFPDRFSARQFPNYSSELNVNALLLGDSALYLCASSLSPYSTDTQYFGPGTRLTVL.

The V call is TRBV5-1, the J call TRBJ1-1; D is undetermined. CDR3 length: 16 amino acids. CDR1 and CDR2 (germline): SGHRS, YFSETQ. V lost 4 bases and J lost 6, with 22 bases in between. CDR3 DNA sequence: TGCGCCAGCAGCGCCCGTACCGGGCCCCCCGGCCCTGAAGCTTTCTTT. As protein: CASSARTGPPGPEAFF. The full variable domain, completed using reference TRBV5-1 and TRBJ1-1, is KAGVTQTPRYLIKTRGQQVTLSCSPISGHRSVSWYQQTPGQGLQFLFEYFSETQRNKGNFPGRFSGRQFSNSRSEMNVSTLELGDSALYLCASSARTGPPGPEAFFGQGTRLTVV.